One sample yielded the 9 T cell receptor beta chains listed below, sequenced in a study of T cells in localized non-small cell lung cancer. Data came from immunoSEQ multiplex PCR; TCRdb stores just in-frame clones and leaves some out. The sample has tens of thousands of clones, approximately 72% seen once. The material was peripheral blood, obtained before any cancer treatment. The receptors here all came from a male donor aged 60 or over with stage II squamous cell lung carcinoma.

The chain has TRBV7-2 and TRBJ2-3; TRBD2 might be the D (7 bases). With 3 bases removed from V and 4 bases from J, the gap between germline ends came to 14 bases. Germline V CDR1 and CDR2: SGHTA, FQGNSA. CDR3 length: 15 amino acids. The CDR3, as DNA: TGTGCCAGCAGCTTTAGGAGGGGGGGTGCAGATACGCAGTATTTT. It specifies CASSFRRGGADTQYF. The full variable domain, with the rest looked up from reference TRBV7-2 and TRBJ2-3, is GAGVSQSPSNKVTEKGKDVELRCDPISGHTALYWYRQSLGQGLEFLIYFQGNSAPDKSGLPSDRFSAERTGGSVSTLTIQRTQQEDSAVYLCASSFRRGGADTQYFGPGTRLTVL.

The chain is built from TRBV11-2 and TRBJ2-1; D may be TRBD1 or TRBD2 (7 bases each). Trimming cost V 5 bases and J 8 bases, with 22 bases left between them. The CDR3 spans 16 residues. The V gene's germline CDR1 is SGHAT and CDR2 FQNNGV. CDR3 residues: CASSRRSTSQGDEQFF. As DNA, the CDR3 is TGTGCCAGCAGCAGACGCTCGACTAGCCAGGGGGATGAGCAGTTCTTC.

The sample holds a few counts of this clone. V is TRBV6-1 and J is TRBJ2-7; a weak D match, TRBD1 (6 bases). Germline-derived CDR1 and CDR2 are MNHNS and SASEGT. This CDR3 is 12 amino acids long. The V gene lost 7 bases and the J gene lost 0 bases, with 7 bases spanning the gap. The CDR3 DNA follows: TGTGCCAGCACGGACAGCTCCTACGAGCAGTACTTC. Protein: CASTDSSYEQYF.

This clone is termed medium-sized. V gene TRBV5-1 combines with J gene TRBJ1-5; D remains unclear. Germline CDR1 is SGHRS and CDR2 is YFSETQ. CDR3 size: 14 residues. Trimming pared 0 bases from V and 7 bases from J, leaving 11 bases between. CDR3 bases: TGCGCCAGCAGCTTGGAGGGTACGTCACAGCCCCAGCATTTT. Translating gives CASSLEGTSQPQHF.

The V call is TRBV4-1, the J call TRBJ2-2; TRBD2 aligns across 7 bases. Trimming removed 3 bases from V and 5 bases from J; junction bases left unmatched: 6. This CDR3 is built from 15 residues. Germline assignment: CDR1 MGHRA and CDR2 YSYEKL. Here the CDR3 DNA reads TGCGCCAGCAGCCATGCGGGGGTAGGGACCGGGGAGCTGTTTTTT. Protein sequence: CASSHAGVGTGELFF.

The rearrangement joins TRBV9 to TRBJ1-1; D might be TRBD1 (6 bases). The CDR3 runs to 15 residues. The V end was cut by 2 bases, the J end by 0 bases, with 11 bases between. Germline CDR1 reads SGDLS; CDR2 reads YYNGEE. Written as DNA, the CDR3 is TGTGCCAGCAGCGTCGGGGGGGCGGTGAACACTGAAGCTTTCTTT. This gives the protein CASSVGGAVNTEAFF.

The genes are TRBV6-1 and TRBJ2-7; D is possibly TRBD2 (5 bases). Germline V gene lookup returns CDR1 MNHNS and CDR2 SASEGT. V dropped 4 bases and J dropped 3 bases, with 13 bases sitting between them. The CDR3 is 14 amino acids. The CDR3 loop is CASSVPGVSYEQYF. The CDR3 DNA is TGTGCCAGCAGTGTTCCCGGGGTTAGCTACGAGCAGTACTTC.

This sequence joins TRBV10-3 and TRBJ2-7, with 7 bases identical to TRBD1. This CDR3 region has 14 residues. Looked up from germline, CDR1 is ENHRY and CDR2 is SYGVKD. V shed 7 bases, J shed 3 bases, and the junction held 9 bases outside the gene matches. The CDR3 spells CAINSGTENYEQYF. CDR3 DNA sequence: TGTGCCATCAACTCCGGGACAGAAAACTACGAGCAGTACTTC.

This chain uses TRBV7-9 with TRBJ2-1, with TRBD1 matching 10 bases. Germline CDR1 is SEHNR and CDR2 is FQNEAQ (reference sequence). The CDR3 is 15 amino acids. The trim removed 5 bases at V and 6 bases at J, leaving 7 bases unmatched. This chain's CDR3 is CASSPTGGALNEQFF. CDR3 nucleotide sequence: TGTGCCAGCAGCCCGACAGGGGGCGCACTCAATGAGCAGTTCTTC. Together with reference TRBV7-9 and TRBJ2-1, the CDR3 gives the full variable domain: DTGVSQNPRHKITKRGQNVTFRCDPISEHNRLYWYRQTLGQGPEFLTYFQNEAQLEKSRLLSDRFSAERPKGSFSTLEIQRTEQGDSAMYLCASSPTGGALNEQFFGPGTRLTVL.